The next 17 T cell receptor beta chains were all read from a single sample in a study of Ad26.COV2.S vaccination and SARS-CoV-2 variants (dated by TCRdb to the early 2020s). To prepare the library, the immunoSEQ multiplex PCR assay was applied. TCRdb holds this immuneACCESS table with in-frame rearrangements only. Some clones are missing; in checked studies, unresolved V genes explain under half, and the rest has no known cause. Recorded for this sample are 75,000 to 100,000 clones; less than 85% of them occurred a single time. The ten top clones hold more than 15% of the sample. The time point tag for this specimen amounts to: individuals recovered from natural SARS-CoV-2 infection. Material: peripheral blood, obtained after recovery from COVID-19. The receptors here all came from a human donor who had recovered from COVID-19.

The chain combines TRBV4-3 with TRBJ1-6, with D possibly TRBD1 on 6 matching bases. The CDR3 is 15 amino acids. In germline, CDR1 is LGHNA, CDR2 YSLEER. Trimming pared 4 bases from V and 13 bases from J, leaving 20 bases between. In DNA form, the CDR3 reads TGCGCCAGCAGCCCCTCTAGGGGGGGTAGTTCGCCCCTCCACTTT. As protein: CASSPSRGGSSPLHF.

This clone was seen just once. The CDR3 loop reads CASSRRDGYGYTF. The CDR3 nucleotides read TGTGCCAGTAGTAGGCGGGACGGCTATGGCTACACCTTC. The rearrangement joins TRBV19 to TRBJ1-2; TRBD1 might be the D (5 bases). The germline gives CDR1 LNHDA, CDR2 SQIVND (reference sequence). The V end was cut by 4 bases, the J end by 4 bases, with 10 bases between. CDR3 size: 13 residues.

The V gene is TRBV29-1, the J gene TRBJ2-7; 10 bases line up with TRBD1. CDR3 length: 14 amino acids. The V segment lost 4 bases and the J segment 5 bases; nucleotides outside the gene matches: 8. From germline, CDR1 is SQVTM and CDR2 ANQGSEA. CDR3 DNA: TGCAGCGTTGTTGGTGGGACAGGGGCGGACGAGCAGTACTTC. Translation gives CSVVGGTGADEQYF.

This clone was seen just once. The chain joins TRBV15 to TRBJ1-2, with unresolved D. V lost 1 base to trimming and J lost 3 bases, with 6 bases between them. From germline, CDR1 is LNHNV and CDR2 YYDKDF (reference sequence). The CDR3 has 13 residues. The DNA for the CDR3 is TGTGCCACCAGCAGAGTGAAAGACTATGGCTACACCTTC. It translates to CATSRVKDYGYTF.

This clone was picked up one time. The V gene is TRBV29-1, the J gene TRBJ2-5, with D perhaps matching TRBD2 (6 bases). V was shortened by 3 bases and J by 5 bases, with 10 bases between the two germline ends. The length of the CDR3 is 12 residues. Germline loops: CDR1 SQVTM, CDR2 ANQGSEA. In DNA, the CDR3 is TGCAGCGTTGAGAATGGAGGGGAGACCCAGTACTTC. The encoded protein is CSVENGGETQYF.

The J gene is TRBJ1-5, the V gene TRBV21-1; the tabulated D call, TRBD1, remains unverified against the DNA. TRBV21-1 is reported as a pseudogene. This CDR3 spans 15 amino acids. CDR3 region: CASSPRTGCNQPQHF. As DNA, the CDR3 is TGTGCCAGCAGCCCCCGGACAGGGTGCAATCAGCCCCAGCATTTT.

The gene calls are TRBV12-3 or TRBV12-4 and TRBJ2-3; D may be TRBD1 (6 bases). The CDR3 extends over 13 amino acids. Trimming removed 6 bases from V and 5 bases from J, with 12 bases in between. The CDR3 DNA is TGTGCCAGCAGCACTGACAGGAGAGATACGCAGTATTTT. Protein sequence: CASSTDRRDTQYF.

The chain has TRBV7-2 and TRBJ2-1; D might be TRBD2 (5 bases). The CDR3 loop spans 15 amino acids. V lost 3 bases to trimming and J lost 5 bases, with 14 bases between them. Germline V gives CDR1 SGHTA, CDR2 FQGNSA. The CDR3 sequence: CASSLRAILDNEQFF. CDR3 DNA: TGTGCCAGCAGCTTGAGGGCGATTTTGGACAATGAGCAGTTCTTC. Looking up the rest from reference TRBV7-2 and TRBJ2-1 gives the full variable domain: GAGVSQSPSNKVTEKGKDVELRCDPISGHTALYWYRQSLGQGLEFLIYFQGNSAPDKSGLPSDRFSAERTGGSVSTLTIQRTQQEDSAVYLCASSLRAILDNEQFFGPGTRLTVL.

This clone has a handful of counts. This chain connects TRBV29-1 to TRBJ1-2; no clear D. This CDR3 region has 11 residues. V lost 6 bases, J lost 0 bases, and 5 bases lay in between. Germline-derived CDR1 and CDR2 are SQVTM and ANQGSEA. Here the CDR3 DNA reads TGCAGCGTCGGGGCTAACTATGGCTACACCTTC. It codes for CSVGANYGYTF. The whole variable domain, filled in from reference TRBV29-1 and TRBJ1-2, reads SAVISQKPSRDICQRGTSLTIQCQVDSQVTMMFWYRQQPGQSLTLIATANQGSEATYESGFVIDKFPISRPNLTFSTLTVSNMSPEDSSIYLCSVGANYGYTFGSGTRLTVV.

The rearrangement links TRBV4-1 to TRBJ1-2; D ambiguous. The CDR3 is 15 amino acids. Germline V gene data show CDR1 as MGHRA and CDR2 as YSYEKL. V gave up 4 bases and J gave up 14 bases, with 26 bases separating them. CDR3 protein: CASSPGRTGRSFETF. The CDR3 region has the DNA TGCGCCAGCAGCCCGGGGAGGACGGGAAGGTCGTTTGAAACCTTC.

V usage is TRBV27 and J usage is TRBJ2-3; D tentatively reads TRBD1 or TRBD2 (5 bases each). Germline V CDR1 and CDR2: MNHEY, SMNVEV (reference sequence). The CDR3 runs to 16 residues. The ends were cut back, 8 bases at V and 2 bases at J, with 20 bases in the middle. The DNA for the CDR3 is TGTGCCAGCCTCTCGTATTGGGACGATAACACAGATACGCAGTATTTT. It specifies CASLSYWDDNTDTQYF.

The rearrangement uses TRBV24-1 and TRBJ1-5; D is uncertain. CDR1 is KGHDR and CDR2 is SFDVKD in the germline V gene. The V gene lost 3 bases and the J gene lost 5 bases, with 13 bases spanning the gap. The CDR3 totals 15 residues. Here the CDR3 DNA reads TGTGCCACCAGTGATGCCCATGGTGTCGATCAGCCCCAGCATTTT. Translating it yields CATSDAHGVDQPQHF.

The chain links TRBV4-3 to TRBJ1-1; 7 nucleotides agree with TRBD1. The CDR3 length is 16 residues. The germline V gene encodes CDR1 LGHNA and CDR2 YSLEER. Trimming cost V 3 bases and J 4 bases; bases outside gene matches: 11. The CDR3 loop reads CASSHGYRGWGTEAFF. CDR3 bases: TGCGCCAGCAGCCATGGCTACAGGGGTTGGGGCACTGAAGCTTTCTTT.

This clone was found once. The gene calls are TRBV29-1 and TRBJ2-1, with 10 bases lining up with TRBD1. The CDR3 spans 15 residues. Trimming removed 7 bases from V and 7 bases from J; junction bases left unmatched: 13. Germline V CDR1 and CDR2: SQVTM, ANQGSEA. The chain's CDR3 is CSAQNPGQGRNEQFF. CDR3 coding DNA: TGCAGCGCCCAGAACCCGGGACAGGGGAGGAATGAGCAGTTCTTC.

The chain has TRBV5-5 and TRBJ1-6; D is undetermined. The germline V gene has CDR1 SGHKS and CDR2 YYEKEE (reference sequence). The CDR3 spans 17 residues. V shed 4 bases and J shed 0 bases, with 14 bases lying between them. CDR3 in DNA: TGTGCCAGCAGCGGACCTCCGGCAAGCTCCTATAATTCACCCCTCCACTTT. Translation: CASSGPPASSYNSPLHF. Together with reference TRBV5-5 and TRBJ1-6, the CDR3 gives the full variable domain: DAGVTQSPTHLIKTRGQQVTLRCSPISGHKSVSWYQQVLGQGPQFIFQYYEKEERGRGNFPDRFSARQFPNYSSELNVNALLLGDSALYLCASSGPPASSYNSPLHFGNGTRLTVT.

This clone was observed a handful of times. The rearrangement uses TRBV2 and TRBJ1-2; TRBD1 might be the D (5 bases). Germline loops: CDR1 SNHLY, CDR2 FYNNEI. This CDR3 region has 16 residues. With 6 bases removed from V and 5 bases from J, the gap between germline ends came to 22 bases. The CDR3 DNA sequence: TGTGCCAGCAGCGCCCCCGGGGGTCTGTCGGGGTATGGCTACACCTTC. This gives the protein CASSAPGGLSGYGYTF.

V is TRBV14 and J is TRBJ1-1; no reliable D call. The germline gives CDR1 SGHDN, CDR2 FVKESK. The CDR3 extends over 13 amino acids. V was pared by 1 base and J by 1 base, with 4 bases between. This CDR3 reads CASSQGWNTEAFF. The CDR3 DNA sequence: TGTGCCAGCAGCCAAGGTTGGAACACTGAAGCTTTCTTT.